The rows below give T cell receptor beta chains drawn from one sample of a study of PD-1 blockade in classical Hodgkin lymphoma. This table comes from immunoSEQ multiplex PCR, and its TCRdb copy is limited to in-frame clones, with some not included. The sample shows under 20,000 clones, 70% to 75% of them seen only once. Specimen: CD4+ T cells from blood, collected before the fourth cycle of nivolumab. The receptor source for this set is a human donor with classical Hodgkin lymphoma. CDR3s include the opening cysteine and the closing phenylalanine or tryptophan. Fields, in order: V gene, CDR3 length, clone size, D gene, J gene, CDR3 protein, CDR3 DNA. D genes are given only for firm matches. Size values are once, few and many counts, or a class for expanded clones, and some rows have none.

TRBV7-3	15	-	-	TRBJ2-5	CASSVQGGGQETQYF	TGTGCCAGCAGCGTACAGGGAGGTGGCCAAGAGACCCAGTACTTC
TRBV28	12	few	-	TRBJ2-5	CASSLYPETQYF	TGTGCCAGCAGTTTGTACCCGGAGACCCAGTACTTC
TRBV5-5	13	-	TRBD1	TRBJ2-1	CASSLQGAAEQFF	TGTGCCAGCAGCTTACAGGGGGCCGCTGAGCAGTTCTTC
TRBV7-2	15	few	TRBD1	TRBJ1-1	CASSSQGSPGAEAFF	TGTGCCAGCAGCTCACAGGGGTCTCCGGGCGCTGAAGCTTTCTTT
TRBV5-1	15	-	-	TRBJ1-3	CASSLEGTGGNTIYF	TGCGCCAGCAGCTTGGAGGGGACTGGTGGAAACACCATATATTTT
TRBV5-1	17	-	-	TRBJ2-2	CASSLAYGSANTGELFF	TGCGCCAGCAGCTTGGCTTATGGCTCAGCGAACACCGGGGAGCTGTTTTTT
TRBV29-1	16	-	TRBD1	TRBJ1-1	CSVRGSPAGGVTEAFF	TGCAGCGTTCGAGGATCCCCGGCAGGGGGAGTTACTGAAGCTTTCTTT
TRBV30	14	few	TRBD1	TRBJ1-6	CAWSVGQKNSPLHF	TGTGCCTGGAGTGTGGGACAGAAAAATTCACCCCTCCACTTT
TRBV20-1	11	-	-	TRBJ1-2	CSASDNYGYTF	TGCAGTGCTAGCGATAACTATGGCTACACCTTC
TRBV5-6	15	-	TRBD2	TRBJ2-5	CASSLSLGGRETQYF	TGTGCCAGCAGCTTGTCCCTCGGGGGGAGAGAGACCCAGTACTTC
TRBV5-1	15	-	TRBD1	TRBJ2-2	CASSYGTGFTGELFF	TGCGCCAGCAGCTACGGGACAGGGTTCACCGGGGAGCTGTTTTTT
TRBV14	14	-	TRBD1	TRBJ1-2	CASSQGQPNYGYTF	TGTGCCAGCAGCCAGGGACAGCCTAACTATGGCTACACCTTC
TRBV2	13	-	-	TRBJ2-3	CASSEMRTDTQYF	TGTGCCAGCAGTGAAATGAGGACAGATACGCAGTATTTT
TRBV4-3	14	-	TRBD1	TRBJ1-4	CASSQRGQLGKLFF	TGCGCCAGCAGCCAAAGGGGACAGCTTGGAAAACTGTTTTTT
TRBV5-4	15	-	-	TRBJ2-1	CASSLQGQNNNEQFF	TGTGCCAGCAGCTTGCAGGGACAAAATAACAATGAGCAGTTCTTC
TRBV7-2	14	-	-	TRBJ1-6	CASTPRVDNSPLHF	TGTGCCAGCACTCCGAGGGTTGATAATTCACCCCTCCACTTT
TRBV5-1	13	-	TRBD1	TRBJ2-5	CASSRGQAETQYF	TGCGCCAGCAGCCGGGGACAGGCTGAGACCCAGTACTTC
TRBV15	15	-	-	TRBJ2-6	CATSALSAGANVLTF	TGTGCCACCAGCGCCCTGTCTGCCGGGGCCAACGTCCTGACTTTC
TRBV15	15	-	-	TRBJ1-4	CATSRGYRDTEKLFF	TGTGCCACCAGCAGAGGATATCGGGACACGGAAAAACTGTTTTTT
TRBV6-5	15	-	-	TRBJ1-5	CASSSDRSSNQPQHF	TGTGCCAGCAGTTCAGACAGGAGTAGCAATCAGCCCCAGCATTTT
TRBV28	16	few	-	TRBJ1-1	CASSIPRTPGVAEAFF	TGTGCCAGCAGTATACCCCGGACCCCGGGGGTTGCTGAAGCTTTCTTT
TRBV6-1	14	medium-sized	-	TRBJ1-5	CASSEEAAPQPQHF	TGTGCCAGCAGTGAAGAGGCAGCACCTCAGCCCCAGCATTTT
TRBV19	16	-	TRBD2	TRBJ2-7	CASRVSSGGTSYEQYF	TGTGCCAGTAGGGTCTCTAGCGGGGGGACCTCCTACGAGCAGTACTTC
TRBV14	12	-	-	TRBJ1-4	CASSHVNEKLFF	TGTGCCAGCAGCCACGTTAATGAAAAACTGTTTTTT
TRBV15	17	-	-	TRBJ1-6	CATSRWQLRFRESPLHF	TGTGCCACCAGCAGGTGGCAACTGCGGTTCCGTGAATCACCCCTCCACTTT
TRBV11-2	15	-	TRBD1	TRBJ1-1	CASSPTGTANTEAFF	TGTGCCAGCAGCCCCACCGGGACAGCGAACACTGAAGCTTTCTTT
TRBV2	14	few	TRBD1	TRBJ1-4	CASSAQGAVEKLFF	TGTGCCAGCAGCGCACAGGGGGCAGTTGAAAAACTGTTTTTT
TRBV29-1	12	-	-	TRBJ2-2	CSVGGNTGELFF	TGCAGCGTTGGAGGAAACACCGGGGAGCTGTTTTTT
TRBV29-1	15	once	-	TRBJ1-5	CSVADGVLGNQPQHF	TGCAGCGTCGCGGACGGTGTGTTGGGCAATCAGCCCCAGCATTTT
TRBV5-1	13	-	-	TRBJ1-1	CASSLVLNTEAFF	TGCGCCAGCAGCTTGGTTCTGAACACTGAAGCTTTCTTT
TRBV7-2	15	-	-	TRBJ2-1	CASSLVGGNYNEQFF	TGTGCCAGCAGCTTAGTTGGAGGGAACTACAATGAGCAGTTCTTC
TRBV5-6	15	-	TRBD2	TRBJ2-1	CASSLGLADYNEQFF	TGTGCCAGCAGCTTGGGACTAGCGGACTACAATGAGCAGTTCTTC
TRBV7-9	15	-	-	TRBJ2-3	CASSSTDMFADTQYF	TGTGCCAGCAGCTCAACGGACATGTTCGCAGATACGCAGTATTTT
TRBV18	15	-	-	TRBJ2-3	CASSPRRLSTDTQYF	TGTGCCAGCTCACCACGACGCCTCAGCACAGATACGCAGTATTTT
TRBV27	13	-	-	TRBJ1-2	CASSGGRVSGYTF	TGTGCCAGCTCCGGGGGTAGGGTTTCTGGCTACACCTTC
TRBV29-1	14	-	TRBD2	TRBJ2-5	CSVGRGLAVETQYF	TGCAGCGTTGGGAGGGGACTAGCGGTAGAGACCCAGTACTTC
TRBV29-1	12	-	-	TRBJ2-1	CSVGRSGHEQFF	TGCAGCGTTGGGAGGTCGGGCCATGAGCAGTTCTTC
TRBV5-1	16	-	-	TRBJ2-3	CASSLAQGPVVDTQYF	TGCGCCAGCAGCTTGGCCCAAGGACCGGTAGTAGATACGCAGTATTTT
TRBV2	16	few	TRBD2	TRBJ2-1	CASRPTSGGAYNEQFF	TGTGCCAGCAGGCCAACTAGCGGGGGGGCCTACAATGAGCAGTTCTTC
TRBV19	16	few	-	TRBJ2-2	CASSIWGRAGTGELFF	TGTGCCAGTAGTATATGGGGGAGAGCGGGCACCGGGGAGCTGTTTTTT
TRBV18	12	-	-	TRBJ2-5	CASAQGVETQYF	TGTGCCAGCGCACAAGGGGTAGAGACCCAGTACTTC
TRBV19	16	-	TRBD1	TRBJ1-4	CASSPVPGQANEKLFF	TGTGCCAGTAGTCCCGTTCCTGGACAGGCCAATGAAAAACTGTTTTTT
TRBV5-1	16	-	-	TRBJ1-2	CASTPTIQTEIYGYTF	TGCGCCAGCACCCCTACGATCCAGACGGAAATCTATGGCTACACCTTC
TRBV4-3	14	few	-	TRBJ2-3	CASSQDSVIDTQYF	TGCGCCAGCAGCCAAGATTCAGTGATAGATACGCAGTATTTT
TRBV4-1	16	-	-	TRBJ1-3	CASSQSGSSSGNTIYF	TGCGCCAGCAGCCAATCCGGGTCCAGCTCTGGAAACACCATATATTTT
TRBV10-3	13	-	-	TRBJ2-7	CAISDRRSYEQYF	TGTGCCATCAGCGACAGGAGATCCTACGAGCAGTACTTC